One sample yielded the 6 T cell receptor beta chains listed below, sequenced in a study of shared clonotypes between healthy human individuals. As defined, naive CD8 cells were CD45RO-negative and positively selected for CCR7, with terminally differentiated effector memory CD45RA+ cells excluded. The assay was immunoSEQ multiplex PCR, and TCRdb's table has in-frame clones only and misses some. The sample lists millions of clones, under 95% occurring once. Sequenced sample: naive CD8+ T cells from PBMCs. The origin of the receptors is a man between 18 and 35 years old in good health. Some clones in this sample may be carry-over from other donors' samples.

The V and J genes are TRBV28 and TRBJ2-7; D tentatively fits TRBD1 or TRBD2 (6 bases each). Per germline, CDR1 MDHEN and CDR2 SYDVKM. Trimming stripped 1 base from V and 5 bases from J, with 12 bases between. The CDR3 sequence is 14 residues long. The CDR3 is CASSLFGGRDEQYF. In DNA, the CDR3 is TGTGCCAGCAGTTTATTTGGGGGGCGCGACGAGCAGTACTTC.

V and J are TRBV7-6 and TRBJ2-7; unclear D gene. V dropped 5 bases and J dropped 3 bases, with 17 bases sitting between them. Looked up from germline, CDR1 is SGHVS and CDR2 is FNYEAQ. There are 15 residues in the CDR3. The CDR3 region has the DNA TGTGCCAGCAGCGCAGGCTCTGGTTGGGGCTACGAGCAGTACTTC. This sequence encodes CASSAGSGWGYEQYF.

This clone showed up just a few times. V gene TRBV4-2 combines with J gene TRBJ2-7; 7 bases are a match to TRBD2. This CDR3 region has 16 residues. Germline-derived CDR1 and CDR2 are LGHNA and YNFKEQ. Unmatched junction bases numbered 8, after V lost 0 bases and J lost 3 bases. CDR3 in DNA: TGTGCCAGCAGCCAAGAGCTCGGCGGGGGATTCTACGAGCAGTACTTC. Its translation is CASSQELGGGFYEQYF.

The chain links TRBV7-9 to TRBJ2-4; D possibly corresponds to TRBD2 (6 bases). Germline CDR1 is SEHNR and CDR2 is FQNEAQ (reference sequence). The CDR3 is 13 amino acids. V gave up 6 bases and J gave up 0 bases, with 6 bases separating them. The CDR3 is CASRGGAKNIQYF. As DNA, the CDR3 is TGTGCCAGCAGGGGGGGAGCCAAAAACATTCAGTACTTC. Using reference TRBV7-9 and TRBJ2-4 for the parts outside the CDR3, the full variable domain is DTGVSQNPRHKITKRGQNVTFRCDPISEHNRLYWYRQTLGQGPEFLTYFQNEAQLEKSRLLSDRFSAERPKGSFSTLEIQRTEQGDSAMYLCASRGGAKNIQYFGAGTRLSVL.

The rearrangement joins TRBV11-2 to TRBJ2-3; D possibly corresponds to TRBD2 (5 bases). This CDR3 is built from 15 residues. Deletions cut 5 bases from V and 8 bases from J, with 20 bases between. CDR1 is SGHAT and CDR2 is FQNNGV in the germline V gene. The CDR3 protein is CASSPRGVERFTQYF. CDR3 coding DNA: TGTGCCAGCAGCCCCCGCGGAGTTGAGCGGTTTACGCAGTATTTT.

Here the CDR3 reads CASTTPDPAGVVHNEQFF. For the CDR3, the DNA is TGTGCCAGCACCACCCCGGACCCAGCGGGAGTAGTCCACAATGAGCAGTTCTTC. The V gene is TRBV7-9, the J gene TRBJ2-1; 8 bases fit TRBD2. CDR1 is SEHNR, CDR2 FQNEAQ, per germline (reference sequence). The CDR3 is 18 amino acids. The trim removed 7 bases at V and 5 bases at J, leaving 19 bases unmatched. The full variable domain, with the rest looked up from reference TRBV7-9 and TRBJ2-1, is DTGVSQNPRHKITKRGQNVTFRCDPISEHNRLYWYRQTLGQGPEFLTYFQNEAQLEKSRLLSDRFSAERPKGSFSTLEIQRTEQGDSAMYLCASTTPDPAGVVHNEQFFGPGTRLTVL.